The present TCR beta chain was sequenced within a study of Tregs in tolerant kidney transplant recipients. Broader study findings: Donor-specific Treg expansion exceeded global Treg expansion in tolerant patients, suggesting antigen drive.

Clones were sequenced by immunoSEQ multiplex PCR, and TCRdb holds only the in-frame ones, with some missing. The sample holds about 64,000 clones, less than 98% seen once. The V gene's germline CDR1 is SGDLS and CDR2 YYNGEE. The CDR3 sequence is 13 residues long. J lost 4 bases, V lost 6 bases, and 6 bases had no gene match. This clone was detected once. Its specificity is not known. The receptor was derived from a human donor who received a combined kidney and bone marrow transplant. The sequences come from Tregs from blood, collected before the transplant. J is TRBJ2-5 and V is TRBV9; 7 bases align to TRBD2. As DNA, the CDR3 is TGTGCCAGCAATGGGGGGGGTCGAGAGACCCAGTACTTC. It is translated as CASNGGGRETQYF.